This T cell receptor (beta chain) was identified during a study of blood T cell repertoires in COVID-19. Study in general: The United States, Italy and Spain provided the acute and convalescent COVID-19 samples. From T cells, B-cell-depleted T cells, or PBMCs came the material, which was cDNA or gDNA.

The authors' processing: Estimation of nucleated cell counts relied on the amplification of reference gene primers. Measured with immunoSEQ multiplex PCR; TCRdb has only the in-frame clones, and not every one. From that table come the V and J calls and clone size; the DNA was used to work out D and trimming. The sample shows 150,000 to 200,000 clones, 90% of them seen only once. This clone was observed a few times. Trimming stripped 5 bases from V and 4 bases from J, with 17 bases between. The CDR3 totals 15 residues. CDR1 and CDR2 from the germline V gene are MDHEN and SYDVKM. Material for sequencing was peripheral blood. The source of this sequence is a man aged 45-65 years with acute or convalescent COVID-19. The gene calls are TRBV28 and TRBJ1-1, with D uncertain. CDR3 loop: CASSPQMWRGTEAFF. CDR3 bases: TGTGCCAGCAGTCCCCAAATGTGGCGAGGCACTGAAGCTTTCTTT.